A single sample is the source of the 9 T cell receptor beta chains below, sequenced in a study of blood T cells in healthy people across ages. Sample-barcoded 5' priming and a J-beta primer mix drove a second PCR of about 6 to 12 cycles. One entry per CDR3 protein, called by TCRdb with MiXCR from the 5' RACE reads. The sample lists 1.5 million to 2 million distinct CDR3 sequences, about 31% occurring once. The sequenced material came from blood. The receptors derive from a woman in her twenties or thirties in good health.

V is TRBV7-9 and J is TRBJ2-1; 14 bases map to TRBD2. The CDR3 runs 18 residues. Germline CDR1 is SEHNR and CDR2 is FQNEAQ (reference sequence). V was pared by 9 bases and J by 7 bases, with 17 bases of the junction left unmatched. The CDR3 loop is CASHLGLAGGPLGNEQFF. Here the CDR3 DNA reads TGTGCCAGTCACCTAGGACTAGCGGGAGGCCCTTTGGGAAATGAGCAGTTCTTC. Full variable domain (outside the CDR3, taken from reference TRBV7-9 and TRBJ2-1): DTGVSQNPRHKITKRGQNVTFRCDPISEHNRLYWYRQTLGQGPEFLTYFQNEAQLEKSRLLSDRFSAERPKGSFSTLEIQRTEQGDSAMYLCASHLGLAGGPLGNEQFFGPGTRLTVL.

The V and J genes are TRBV10-3 and TRBJ2-7; D possibly corresponds to TRBD1 (7 bases). The CDR3 totals 14 residues. Trimming pared 4 bases from V and 4 bases from J, leaving 14 bases between. Germline values: CDR1 ENHRY, CDR2 SYGVKD. DNA for the CDR3: TGTGCCATCAGTGCAGGGGGGTCCCTTTACGAGCAGTACTTC. Encoded protein: CAISAGGSLYEQYF.

In this sample, this clonotype turned up a few times. This chain connects TRBV7-9 to TRBJ2-7; TRBD2 matches 7 bases. The CDR3 totals 15 residues. Per the germline V gene, CDR1 is SEHNR and CDR2 is FQNEAQ (reference sequence). J gave up 0 bases and V 3 bases, and 5 bases lay outside the gene matches. The CDR3 region is CASSFSGPSSYEQYF. In DNA, the CDR3 is TGTGCCAGCAGCTTTAGCGGGCCAAGCTCCTACGAGCAGTACTTC. The whole variable domain, remainder taken from reference TRBV7-9 and TRBJ2-7, is DTGVSQNPRHKITKRGQNVTFRCDPISEHNRLYWYRQTLGQGPEFLTYFQNEAQLEKSRLLSDRFSAERPKGSFSTLEIQRTEQGDSAMYLCASSFSGPSSYEQYFGPGTRLTVT.

This clonotype occurred a few times. The V and J genes are TRBV9 and TRBJ2-5; weak D call: TRBD2 (7 bases). Per the germline V gene, CDR1 is SGDLS and CDR2 is YYNGEE. This CDR3 has 14 amino acids. V dropped 1 base and J dropped 1 base, with 8 bases sitting between them. The CDR3: CASSVRGAQETQYF. The CDR3 region has the DNA TGTGCCAGCAGCGTACGGGGGGCCCAAGAGACCCAGTACTTC.

This clonotype was detected many times. J is TRBJ2-7 and V is TRBV4-1; either TRBD1 or TRBD2 may supply D (5 bases each). In germline, CDR1 is MGHRA, CDR2 YSYEKL. CDR3 size: 15 residues. V lost 1 base and J 3 bases, leaving 13 bases between the germline ends. CDR3 protein: CASSQGPGPDYEQYF. CDR3 DNA sequence: TGCGCCAGCAGCCAAGGGCCGGGGCCGGACTACGAGCAGTACTTC.

The chain combines TRBV18 with TRBJ1-1; D not certain. Between the trimmed V and J ends, which lost 0 bases and 5 bases, there was a span of 13 bases. The CDR3 covers 15 residues. Germline V gives CDR1 KGHSH, CDR2 LQKENI. CDR3 loop: CASSPPGASGTEAFF. The CDR3 DNA is TGTGCCAGCTCACCACCGGGAGCATCGGGAACTGAAGCTTTCTTT. The entire variable domain, with the rest obtained from reference TRBV18 and TRBJ1-1, is as follows: NAGVMQNPRHLVRRRGQEARLRCSPMKGHSHVYWYRQLPEEGLKFMVYLQKENIIDESGMPKERFSAEFPKEGPSILRIQQVVRGDSAAYFCASSPPGASGTEAFFGQGTRLTVV.

The chain employs TRBV12-3 or TRBV12-4 and TRBJ1-5, with a tentative D call TRBD1 (5 bases). The CDR3 is made up of 14 amino acids. V dropped 5 bases and J dropped 0 bases, with 8 bases sitting between them. The CDR3 protein is CASSHDSSNQPQHF. The CDR3 DNA reads as TGTGCCAGCAGTCACGACAGTAGCAATCAGCCCCAGCATTTT.

This chain connects TRBV28 to TRBJ1-1, with D perhaps matching TRBD1 (5 bases). The CDR3 contains 13 residues. Germline CDR1 MDHEN, CDR2 SYDVKM. The V end was cut by 8 bases, the J end by 3 bases, with 13 bases between. This CDR3 is CASGTAQDTEAFF. As DNA, the CDR3 is TGTGCCAGCGGGACGGCGCAGGACACTGAAGCTTTCTTT.

The chain combines TRBV20-1 with TRBJ2-4; 16 nucleotides line up with TRBD2. The CDR3 spans 20 residues. Germline lookup yields CDR1 DFQATT and CDR2 SNEGSKA (reference sequence). V was clipped by 3 bases and J by 0 bases; unmatched bases: 11. In DNA form, the CDR3 reads TGCAGTGCTAGCGCTGGGGCGGGACTAGCGGGAGGGCTAGCCAAAAACATTCAGTACTTC. Translation: CSASAGAGLAGGLAKNIQYF.